The T cell receptor (beta chain) described here comes from a study of response to subunit inactivated influenza vaccine. This clonotype was seen only a few times. Its antigen is currently unknown. Germline V CDR1 and CDR2: DFQATT, SNEGSKA (reference sequence). The CDR3 has 14 amino acids. J gave up 4 bases and V 6 bases, and 8 bases lay outside the gene matches. TCRdb re-analysed the RT-PCR reads in MiXCR, keeping a single row per CDR3 protein. The repertoire holds fewer than 600,000 distinct CDR3 sequences, with under 8.5% as singletons. Findings and caveats of the study: It was the authors' suggestion that each seasonal influenza vaccination recruits few new T cells.

Sequenced here: PBMCs from blood, sampled less than 30 months after vaccination. This receptor was obtained from a man aged 50 to 75 who received an inactivated influenza vaccine. This chain joins TRBV20-1 and TRBJ2-1; 8 nucleotides agree with TRBD2. The CDR3 DNA sequence: TGCAGTGCCGCAAGACTAGCGTTGTACAATGAGCAGTTCTTC. Amino acids: CSAARLALYNEQFF.